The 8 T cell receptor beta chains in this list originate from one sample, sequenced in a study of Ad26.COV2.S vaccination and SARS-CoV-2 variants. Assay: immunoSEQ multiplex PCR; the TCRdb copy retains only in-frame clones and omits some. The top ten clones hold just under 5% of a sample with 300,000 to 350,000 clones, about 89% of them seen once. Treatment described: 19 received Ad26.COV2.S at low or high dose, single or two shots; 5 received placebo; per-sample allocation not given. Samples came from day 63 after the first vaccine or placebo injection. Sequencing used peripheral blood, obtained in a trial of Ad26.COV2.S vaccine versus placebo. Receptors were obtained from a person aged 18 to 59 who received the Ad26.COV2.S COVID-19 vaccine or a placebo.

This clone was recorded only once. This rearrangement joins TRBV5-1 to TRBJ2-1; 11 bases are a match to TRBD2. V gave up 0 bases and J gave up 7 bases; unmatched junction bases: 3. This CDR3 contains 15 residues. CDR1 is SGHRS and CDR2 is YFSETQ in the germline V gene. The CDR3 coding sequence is TGCGCCAGCAGCTTGGCCTCTAGCGGGGGGAATGAGCAGTTCTTC. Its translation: CASSLASSGGNEQFF.

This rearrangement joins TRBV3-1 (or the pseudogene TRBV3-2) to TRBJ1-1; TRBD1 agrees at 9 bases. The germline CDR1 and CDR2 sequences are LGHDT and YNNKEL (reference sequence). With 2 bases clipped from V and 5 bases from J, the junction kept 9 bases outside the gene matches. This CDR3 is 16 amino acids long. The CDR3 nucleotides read TGTGCCAGCAGCCAACTTGGTCGTGGGACAGGGACTGAAGCTTTCTTT. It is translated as CASSQLGRGTGTEAFF.

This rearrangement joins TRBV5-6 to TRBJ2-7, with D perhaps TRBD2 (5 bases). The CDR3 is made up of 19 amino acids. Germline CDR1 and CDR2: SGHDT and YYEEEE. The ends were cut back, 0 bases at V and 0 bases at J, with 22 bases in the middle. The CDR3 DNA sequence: TGTGCCAGCAGCTTGGGGGGAGTATGGGGTGCCCCGAGCTCCTACGAGCAGTACTTC. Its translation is CASSLGGVWGAPSSYEQYF.

The DNA for the CDR3 is TGTGCCAGCAGCTTAGTGCGGGAGGGCTACGAGCAGTACTTC. Translating it yields CASSLVREGYEQYF. The gene calls are TRBV7-9 and TRBJ2-7, with 9 bases identical to TRBD2. Germline loops: CDR1 SEHNR, CDR2 FQNEAQ (reference sequence). The CDR3 loop spans 14 amino acids. J was trimmed by 3 bases and V by 1 base; bases with no gene match: 1.

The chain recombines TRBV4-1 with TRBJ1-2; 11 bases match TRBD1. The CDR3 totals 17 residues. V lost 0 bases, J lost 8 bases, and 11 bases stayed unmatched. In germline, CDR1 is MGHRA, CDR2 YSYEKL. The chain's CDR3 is CASSQDVGTGGMKGYTF. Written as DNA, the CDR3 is TGCGCCAGCAGCCAAGATGTCGGGACAGGGGGGATGAAGGGCTACACCTTC.

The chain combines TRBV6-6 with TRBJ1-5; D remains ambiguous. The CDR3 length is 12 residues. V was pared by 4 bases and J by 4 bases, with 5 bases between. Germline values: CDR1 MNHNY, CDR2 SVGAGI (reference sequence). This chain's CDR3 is CASSSRNQPQHF. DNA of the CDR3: TGTGCCAGCAGTTCCCGGAATCAGCCCCAGCATTTT.

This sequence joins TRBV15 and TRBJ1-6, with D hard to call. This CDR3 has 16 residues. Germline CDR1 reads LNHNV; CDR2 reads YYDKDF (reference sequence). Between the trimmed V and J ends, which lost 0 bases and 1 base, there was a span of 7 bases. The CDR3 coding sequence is TGTGCCACCAGCAGAGATCCGGGTTCCTATAATTCACCCCTCCACTTT. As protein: CATSRDPGSYNSPLHF.

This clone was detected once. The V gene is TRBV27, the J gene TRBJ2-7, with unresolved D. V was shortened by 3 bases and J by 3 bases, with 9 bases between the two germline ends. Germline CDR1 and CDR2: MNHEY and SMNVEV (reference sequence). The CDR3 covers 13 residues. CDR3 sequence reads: CASSFAPDYEQYF. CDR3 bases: TGTGCCAGCAGTTTCGCACCGGACTACGAGCAGTACTTC.